The 6 T cell receptor beta chains below all came from one sample that was sequenced in a study of human T cells and chemical hapten exposure. One entry per CDR3 protein, called by TCRdb with MiXCR from the RACE reads. Here the sample spans around 300,000 distinct CDR3 sequences, 6% to 8.5% being singletons. Described time point: patch test 1, 2 weeks after DPC sensitization. Treatment indicated: therapeutic diphenylcyclopropenone sensitization with weekly scalp DPC. The material sequenced was whole blood, taken in connection with sensitization to the hapten diphenylcyclopropenone (DPC). Receptors originate from a woman between 18 and 29 years old with alopecia areata. Some clones in this sample may be carry-over from other donors' samples.

V gene TRBV7-3 combines with J gene TRBJ2-7, with a possible D match to TRBD2 (7 bases). V lost 6 bases and J 2 bases, leaving 14 bases between the germline ends. CDR1 is SGHTA and CDR2 is FQGTGA in the germline V gene. The CDR3 has 14 residues. The CDR3 DNA reads as TGTGCCAGCAGTCCCCGCGGGGGCCCCTACGAGCAGTACTTC. Protein: CASSPRGGPYEQYF.

Many counts were recorded for this clonotype. V is TRBV20-1 and J is TRBJ2-7; TRBD2 is a possible D gene (5 bases). Germline lookup yields CDR1 DFQATT and CDR2 SNEGSKA (reference sequence). The CDR3 runs to 14 residues. Trimming took off 3 bases at V and 0 bases at J, with 12 bases between the two ends. CDR3 sequence: CSASRRRVSYEQYF. CDR3 sequence (DNA): TGCAGTGCTAGCCGAAGGCGGGTCTCCTACGAGCAGTACTTC.

This clonotype appeared a few times. The chain carries TRBV28 and TRBJ2-7, with D tentatively TRBD1 (6 bases). V gave up 5 bases and J gave up 1 base, with 9 bases separating them. Germline assignment: CDR1 MDHEN and CDR2 SYDVKM. The CDR3 spans 13 residues. The CDR3 spells CASSTGFSYEQYF. For the CDR3, the DNA is TGTGCCAGCAGTACAGGGTTTTCCTACGAGCAGTACTTC. Filled out from reference TRBV28 and TRBJ2-7, the complete variable domain reads DVKVTQSSRYLVKRTGEKVFLECVQDMDHENMFWYRQDPGLGLRLIYFSYDVKMKEKGDIPEGYSVSREKKERFSLILESASTNQTSMYLCASSTGFSYEQYFGPGTRLTVT.

This chain uses TRBV6-2 or TRBV6-3 with TRBJ1-1; no reliable D call. Germline loops: CDR1 MNHEY, CDR2 SVGEGT. This CDR3 region has 14 residues. V was trimmed by 7 bases and J by 5 bases, leaving 17 bases between them. The CDR3 coding sequence is TGTGCCAGCAAACTGGAGGGATCATGGACTGAAGCTTTCTTT. Its protein is CASKLEGSWTEAFF.

Ten or more counts support this clonotype. The V and J genes are TRBV12-3 or TRBV12-4 and TRBJ1-2; 7 positions match TRBD1. The CDR3 is 16 residues long. V dropped 5 bases and J dropped 0; count of bases not matched to a gene: 9. The CDR3 nucleotides read TGTGCCAGCAGTCGACAGGGAGAGGGATCTAACTATGGCTACACCTTC. It yields the protein CASSRQGEGSNYGYTF.

In its sample, this clonotype was seen a few times. This chain connects TRBV7-2 to TRBJ1-2; possibly TRBD1 for D (6 bases). The V gene's germline CDR1 is SGHTA and CDR2 FQGNSA. The CDR3 is 15 amino acids. V was pared by 5 bases and J by 4 bases, with 17 bases between. This CDR3 reads CASSPQGNLRYGYTF. Here the CDR3 DNA reads TGTGCCAGCAGCCCGCAGGGGAATCTGCGCTATGGCTACACCTTC. Combining the CDR3 with reference TRBV7-2 and TRBJ1-2 gives the whole variable domain GAGVSQSPSNKVTEKGKDVELRCDPISGHTALYWYRQSLGQGLEFLIYFQGNSAPDKSGLPSDRFSAERTGGSVSTLTIQRTQQEDSAVYLCASSPQGNLRYGYTFGSGTRLTVV.